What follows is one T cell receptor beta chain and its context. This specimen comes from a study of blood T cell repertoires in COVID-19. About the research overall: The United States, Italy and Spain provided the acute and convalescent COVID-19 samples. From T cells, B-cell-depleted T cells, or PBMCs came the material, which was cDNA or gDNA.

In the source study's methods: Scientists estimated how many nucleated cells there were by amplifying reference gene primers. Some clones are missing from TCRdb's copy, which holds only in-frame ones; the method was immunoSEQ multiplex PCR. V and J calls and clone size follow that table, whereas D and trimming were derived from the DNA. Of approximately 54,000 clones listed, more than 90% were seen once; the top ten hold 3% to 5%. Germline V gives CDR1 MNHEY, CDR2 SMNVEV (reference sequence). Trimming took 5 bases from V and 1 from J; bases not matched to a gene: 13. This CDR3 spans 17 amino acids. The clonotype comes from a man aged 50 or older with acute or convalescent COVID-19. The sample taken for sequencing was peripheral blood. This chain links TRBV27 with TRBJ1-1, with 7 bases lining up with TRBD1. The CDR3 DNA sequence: TGTGCCAGCAGTCCCAACCCGACAGGGCTTGGGAACACTGAAGCTTTCTTT. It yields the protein CASSPNPTGLGNTEAFF.